The 23 T cell receptor beta chains below come from one sample, sequenced in a study of blood T cell repertoires in COVID-19. The data were produced by immunoSEQ multiplex PCR, yet TCRdb's version contains in-frame clones alone and is incomplete. The repertoire includes 140,000 to 150,000 clones, around 84% of them detected once, and 38% sits in the top ten. Sample: peripheral blood. These receptors originate from a human donor in a cohort sampled during active COVID-19.

This chain's CDR3 is CATSDRTRGSGELFF. In DNA form, the CDR3 reads TGTGCCACCAGTGACAGGACTAGAGGGTCCGGGGAGCTGTTTTTT. The V and J genes are TRBV24-1 and TRBJ2-2, with 7 bases identical to TRBD2. The CDR3 extends over 15 amino acids. Trimming at V came to 4 bases and at J to 6 bases, leaving 7 bases not matched to a gene. Germline lookup yields CDR1 KGHDR and CDR2 SFDVKD.

The chain has TRBV6-6 and TRBJ1-2; D gene unclear. V shed 8 bases and J shed 8 bases, with 9 bases lying between them. There are 10 residues in the CDR3. Germline V gene lookup returns CDR1 MNHNY and CDR2 SVGAGI (reference sequence). The CDR3 region is CASQAGGYTF. The CDR3, as DNA: TGTGCCAGCCAGGCGGGAGGCTACACCTTC.

The chain recombines TRBV19 with TRBJ2-3; TRBD2 agrees at 9 bases. J lost 0 bases, V lost 4 bases, and 5 bases had no gene match. Germline CDR1 and CDR2: LNHDA and SQIVND (reference sequence). This CDR3 spans 16 amino acids. CDR3 nucleotides: TGTGCCAGTAGTAGGGCTAGCGGGGCAAGCACAGATACGCAGTATTTT. Protein: CASSRASGASTDTQYF.

The sample holds a few counts of this clone. The rearrangement uses TRBV12-5 and TRBJ2-7; D uncertain. The CDR3 spans 15 residues. Deletions cut 4 bases from V and 7 bases from J, with 20 bases between. Looked up from germline, CDR1 is LGHNT and CDR2 is FRNRAP. This chain's CDR3 is CASGSTLAALEEQYF. The CDR3, as DNA: TGTGCTAGTGGTTCGACCCTGGCTGCCTTGGAGGAGCAGTACTTC. Filled out from reference TRBV12-5 and TRBJ2-7, the complete variable domain reads DARVTQTPRHKVTEMGQEVTMRCQPILGHNTVFWYRQTMMQGLELLAYFRNRAPLDDSGMPKDRFSAEMPDATLATLKIQPSEPRDSAVYFCASGSTLAALEEQYFGPGTRLTVT.

This chain uses TRBV6-5 with TRBJ2-5; TRBD2 is a possible D gene (5 bases). Germline V lookup: CDR1 MNHEY, CDR2 SVGAGI. The CDR3 is made up of 13 amino acids. V lost 6 bases, J lost 2 bases, and 10 bases lay in between. The CDR3 protein is CASRRTVQETQYF. The CDR3 coding sequence is TGTGCCAGCAGGCGGACTGTTCAAGAGACCCAGTACTTC.

The chain combines TRBV30 with TRBJ1-3; 9 bases map to TRBD1. The ends lost 1 base at V and 3 bases at J; junction bases unmatched: 7. CDR3 length equals 16 residues. Germline loops: CDR1 GTSNPN, CDR2 SVGIG (reference sequence). The DNA of the CDR3 is TGTGCCTGGAGTGCCCTGGGGGACAGGGTTGGAAACACCATATATTTT. This encodes CAWSALGDRVGNTIYF.

The chain uses TRBV4-3 and TRBJ2-2, with D unclear. The length of the CDR3 is 15 residues. Deletions cut 0 bases from V and 7 bases from J, with 12 bases between. Germline V CDR1 and CDR2: LGHNA, YSLEER. As DNA, the CDR3 is TGCGCCAGCAGCCAAGACAGGCTCCTCAGCGGGGAGCTGTTTTTT. It translates to CASSQDRLLSGELFF.

The rearrangement links TRBV5-1 to TRBJ2-2; 8 bases match TRBD1. The germline V gene encodes CDR1 SGHRS and CDR2 YFSETQ. V lost 4 bases and J lost 5; bases outside the gene matches: 4. The CDR3 spans 14 residues. Here the CDR3 reads CASSTGQETGELFF. The CDR3 nucleotides read TGCGCCAGCAGCACGGGACAGGAGACCGGGGAGCTGTTTTTT.

This chain uses TRBV7-2 with TRBJ1-1, with 7 bases aligning to TRBD1. Germline CDR1 SGHTA, CDR2 FQGNSA. Trimming cost V 6 bases and J 1 base; bases outside gene matches: 5. This CDR3 is 14 amino acids long. As DNA, the CDR3 is TGTGCCAGCAGTGCCGGGACAGCGAACACTGAAGCTTTCTTT. Its translation: CASSAGTANTEAFF.

CDR3 residues: CASSLGFGRSNTGELFF. The CDR3 DNA follows: TGTGCCAGCAGCTTAGGTTTCGGGAGATCGAACACCGGGGAGCTGTTTTTT. The chain combines TRBV11-2 with TRBJ2-2; TRBD2 is a possible D gene (6 bases). Per the germline V gene, CDR1 is SGHAT and CDR2 is FQNNGV. This CDR3 has 17 amino acids. V dropped 1 base and J dropped 0 bases, with 12 bases sitting between them.

V is TRBV9 and J is TRBJ1-2, with 10 bases identical to TRBD1. CDR1 is SGDLS and CDR2 is YYNGEE in the germline V gene. J gave up 8 bases and V 3 bases, and 10 bases lay outside the gene matches. CDR3 length equals 15 residues. The CDR3 DNA reads TGTGCCAGCAGCGAGACAGGGGGCGCATCCGGCGGCTACACCTTC. Encoded protein: CASSETGGASGGYTF.

The rearrangement uses TRBV5-4 and TRBJ2-1; D might be TRBD2 (5 bases). Trimming left V 3 bases short and J 10 bases short, with 11 bases between. CDR3 length: 12 amino acids. In germline, CDR1 is SGHNT, CDR2 YYREEE (reference sequence). The CDR3, as DNA: TGTGCCAGCAGCTCCTCCCGGGGAGAGCAGTTCTTC. Translated, it gives CASSSSRGEQFF.

The chain uses TRBV2 and TRBJ1-5; D unclear. CDR3 length equals 15 residues. V was pared by 2 bases and J by 4 bases, with 12 bases between. Germline CDR1 and CDR2: SNHLY and FYNNEI. CDR3 sequence: CASSETTDWNQPQHF. The CDR3 DNA reads TGTGCCAGCAGTGAAACGACGGACTGGAATCAGCCCCAGCATTTT.

V usage is TRBV3-1 (or the pseudogene TRBV3-2) and J usage is TRBJ1-1, with TRBD1 matching over 10 bases. Unmatched junction bases numbered 5, after V lost 5 bases and J lost 5 bases. Germline lookup yields CDR1 LGHDT and CDR2 YNNKEL (reference sequence). The length of the CDR3 is 14 residues. CDR3 region: CASSYGQGGTEAFF. In nucleotides, the CDR3 is TGTGCCAGCAGCTATGGACAGGGGGGAACTGAAGCTTTCTTT.

V gene TRBV28 combines with J gene TRBJ2-2; D is ambiguous. The CDR3 consists of 12 residues. V was shortened by 8 bases and J by 1 base, with 5 bases between the two germline ends. In germline, CDR1 is MDHEN, CDR2 SYDVKM. The CDR3 DNA reads as TGTGCCAGCCGAGGGAACACCGGGGAGCTGTTTTTT. Translating it yields CASRGNTGELFF.

In DNA, the CDR3 is TGTGCCTGGAGTGTACTAGGGACTAGCGGTTCCAATGAGCAGTTCTTC. Its protein is CAWSVLGTSGSNEQFF. V is TRBV30 and J is TRBJ2-1; 11 bases are shared with TRBD2. This CDR3 has 16 residues. Germline trimming cut 0 bases from V and 6 bases from J; bases unmatched to any gene: 7. CDR1 and CDR2 from the germline V gene are GTSNPN and SVGIG (reference sequence).

This clone was picked up one time. The chain links TRBV4-1 to TRBJ1-1; TRBD1 agrees at 7 bases. Trimming cost V 4 bases and J 2 bases; bases outside gene matches: 4. The germline gives CDR1 MGHRA, CDR2 YSYEKL. This CDR3 has 14 amino acids. CDR3 sequence (DNA): TGCGCCAGCAGCCTACAGGGGCACAACACTGAAGCTTTCTTT. Residues: CASSLQGHNTEAFF.

The V gene is TRBV3-1 (or the pseudogene TRBV3-2), the J gene TRBJ1-2, with 11 bases fitting TRBD1. The germline V gene has CDR1 LGHDT and CDR2 YNNKEL (reference sequence). There are 17 residues in the CDR3. V lost 1 base and J lost 8; bases outside the gene matches: 12. CDR3 sequence (DNA): TGTGCCAGCAGCCAAGTAGGGGGACAGGGGGAGAGCCGGGGCTACACCTTC. Residues: CASSQVGGQGESRGYTF.

The gene calls are TRBV18 and TRBJ1-5; TRBD1 agrees at 9 bases. This CDR3 region has 17 residues. Per the germline V gene, CDR1 is KGHSH and CDR2 is LQKENI. J lost 0 bases, V lost 3 bases, and 6 bases had no gene match. CDR3 region: CASSPGQGPYSNQPQHF. Written as DNA, the CDR3 is TGTGCCAGCTCACCGGGACAGGGACCTTATAGCAATCAGCCCCAGCATTTT.

CDR3 sequence reads: CAWTGNADTQYF. The CDR3 DNA is TGTGCCTGGACAGGGAACGCAGATACGCAGTATTTT. The chain carries TRBV30 and TRBJ2-3, with D possibly TRBD1 on 5 matching bases. V lost 4 bases to trimming and J lost 4 bases, with 9 bases between them. CDR3 size: 12 residues. Germline CDR1 is GTSNPN and CDR2 is SVGIG (reference sequence).

V usage is TRBV27 and J usage is TRBJ2-1; the match to TRBD2 covers 8 bases. Trimming cost V 1 base and J 7 bases; bases outside gene matches: 9. Germline-derived CDR1 and CDR2 are MNHEY and SMNVEV (reference sequence). The CDR3 sequence is 16 residues long. CDR3 sequence: CASSLFRGGPRNEQFF. The CDR3 coding sequence is TGTGCCAGCAGTTTATTCCGGGGGGGACCTAGGAATGAGCAGTTCTTC.

V is TRBV15 and J is TRBJ2-5; 12 positions match TRBD1. This CDR3 comprises 15 residues. CDR1 and CDR2 (germline): LNHNV, YYDKDF (reference sequence). Trimming removed 4 bases from V and 4 bases from J; junction bases left unmatched: 4. The CDR3 nucleotides are TGTGCCACCAGCACCGGGACAGGGGGCGGAGAGACCCAGTACTTC. Translated, it gives CATSTGTGGGETQYF.

CDR3 bases: TGTGCCAGCAGCTTAGCACTAGCTGCAGATACGCAGTATTTT. Its translation: CASSLALAADTQYF. The rearrangement joins TRBV7-2 to TRBJ2-3, with D maybe TRBD2 (6 bases). V lost 0 bases, J lost 4 bases, and 8 bases lay in between. Germline V lookup: CDR1 SGHTA, CDR2 FQGNSA. CDR3 length: 14 residues.